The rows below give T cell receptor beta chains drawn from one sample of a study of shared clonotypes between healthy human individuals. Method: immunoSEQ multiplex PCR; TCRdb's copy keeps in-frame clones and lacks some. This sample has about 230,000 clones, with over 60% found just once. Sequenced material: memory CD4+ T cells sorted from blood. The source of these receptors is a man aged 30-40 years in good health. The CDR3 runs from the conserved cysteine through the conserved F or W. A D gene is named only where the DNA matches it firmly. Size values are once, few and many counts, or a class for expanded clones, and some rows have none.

TGTGCCAGCAGCCCCGGGACTAGCGGGAGGGGGAACTACGAGCAGTACTTC | CASSPGTSGRGNYEQYF | TRBV27 | NA | TRBJ2-7 | TRBD2
TGTGCCAGCAGCTTGGGTGTGCGGGGGGACTACGAGCAGTACTTC | CASSLGVRGDYEQYF | TRBV5-4 | few | TRBJ2-7 | TRBD2
TGCGCCAGCAGCTTAAACAGGGGTACCCAAGAGACCCAGTACTTC | CASSLNRGTQETQYF | TRBV5-1 | NA | TRBJ2-5 | TRBD1
TGCGCCAGCAAAAGGGGGAGCACTGAAGCTTTCTTT | CASKRGSTEAFF | TRBV5-1 | NA | TRBJ1-1 | NA
TGCAGCGCGAAACAGGGGCAAGAGACCCAGTACTTC | CSAKQGQETQYF | TRBV29-1 | NA | TRBJ2-5 | TRBD1
TGTGCCAGCAGCTCTTTCTTAGGGTACCAAGAGACCCAGTACTTC | CASSSFLGYQETQYF | TRBV7-2 | NA | TRBJ2-5 | NA
TGTGCCAGTAGTATAGATGCGGTGGTGATCTATGGCTACACCTTC | CASSIDAVVIYGYTF | TRBV19 | NA | TRBJ1-2 | NA
TGTGCCAGCAGCTTGGAAGCGAACACTGAAGCTTTCTTT | CASSLEANTEAFF | TRBV7-3 | few | TRBJ1-1 | NA
TGTGCCAGCAGCTTAGGTCGCACAGGTAGAGCCCAGCATTTT | CASSLGRTGRAQHF | TRBV7-2 | NA | TRBJ1-5 | NA
TGCGCCAGCAGCCTGGAGACTAGCGGGAGCTACGAGCAGTACTTC | CASSLETSGSYEQYF | TRBV4-3 | NA | TRBJ2-7 | TRBD2
TGTGCCAGCTCACCACCGATAAGGGGGGACTACAATGAGCAGTTCTTC | CASSPPIRGDYNEQFF | TRBV18 | few | TRBJ2-1 | NA
TGCGCCAGCAGCCAAGAAGCGGGAGTCTCCTACAATGAGCAGTTCTTC | CASSQEAGVSYNEQFF | TRBV4-1 | NA | TRBJ2-1 | TRBD2
TGTGCCAGCAGCTTATTTGGGCGAGAGCAGTACTTC | CASSLFGREQYF | TRBV7-2 | once | TRBJ2-7 | NA
TGTGCCAGCAGCTTATCCGGGACAGACACCTATGGCTACACCTTC | CASSLSGTDTYGYTF | TRBV7-2 | NA | TRBJ1-2 | TRBD1
TGTGCCAGCAGTGCCCAGGGTAATGAAAAACTGTTTTTT | CASSAQGNEKLFF | TRBV25-1 | NA | TRBJ1-4 | NA
TGTGCCAGCAGCTTAGAAAACTATGGCTACACCTTC | CASSLENYGYTF | TRBV7-9 | NA | TRBJ1-2 | NA
TGTGCCACCAGCAGAGGTAGCGGGGTCTTCAATGAGCAGTTCTTC | CATSRGSGVFNEQFF | TRBV15 | NA | TRBJ2-1 | TRBD2
TGCGCCAGCAGCTTGGGGCAGGGGAACACCGGGGAGCTGTTTTTT | CASSLGQGNTGELFF | TRBV5-1 | NA | TRBJ2-2 | NA
TGTGCCAGCAGCCCACTAGCGGCAAGCACAGATACGCAGTATTTT | CASSPLAASTDTQYF | TRBV6-4 | few | TRBJ2-3 | TRBD2
TGCGCCAGCAGCTTGGAGACTACTACAGATACGCAGTATTTT | CASSLETTTDTQYF | TRBV5-1 | NA | TRBJ2-3 | NA
TGTGCCAGCAGTGGAAAAGGGAGTGCGAACACCGGGGAGCTGTTTTTT | CASSGKGSANTGELFF | TRBV6-1 | NA | TRBJ2-2 | NA
TGTGCCAGCTCACGCCCCTTACTAGAAAACAATGAGCAGTTCTTC | CASSRPLLENNEQFF | TRBV18 | NA | TRBJ2-1 | NA
TGTGCCAGCAGCCAAGTTTGGGGAGAGACCCAGTACTTC | CASSQVWGETQYF | TRBV14 | many | TRBJ2-5 | NA
TGTGCCATCAGTGAGTCGAGGACAGGGAGTGACGATGAGCAGTTCTTC | CAISESRTGSDDEQFF | TRBV10-3 | NA | TRBJ2-1 | TRBD1
TGTGCCAGCGGGGGGTTGCGGGGAAGGGGCACAGATACGCAGTATTTT | CASGGLRGRGTDTQYF | TRBV27 | few | TRBJ2-3 | NA
TGTGCCAGCAGTTGGATAAAAGCGGGAGGCTCCTACAATGAGCAGTTCTTC | CASSWIKAGGSYNEQFF | TRBV28 | NA | TRBJ2-1 | TRBD2
TGTGCCAGCAGTCGTACGGGACAGTTTAATGAAAAACTGTTTTTT | CASSRTGQFNEKLFF | TRBV27 | NA | TRBJ1-4 | TRBD1
TGTGCCAGCAGCTTGGTAACGGACGTTGCGGGGGCAAGCAATCAGCCCCAGCATTTT | CASSLVTDVAGASNQPQHF | TRBV5-8 | NA | TRBJ1-5 | NA
TGTGCCAGCAGCGACGCCGCGGGGCGGAAGAACACCGGGGAGCTGTTTTTT | CASSDAAGRKNTGELFF | TRBV9 | NA | TRBJ2-2 | NA
TGTGCCAGCTGGCTAGCGGGACGAAATGAGCAGTTCTTC | CASWLAGRNEQFF | TRBV2 | few | TRBJ2-1 | TRBD2
TGTGCCACCAGCAGAGATCAAGGCGGGGAGCTGTTTTTT | CATSRDQGGELFF | TRBV15 | NA | TRBJ2-2 | NA
TGTGCCAGCAGGGTACTAGCGGGAGCCGACTACAATGAGCAGTTCTTC | CASRVLAGADYNEQFF | TRBV2 | NA | TRBJ2-1 | TRBD2
TGTGCCAGCGGGGCAGGGAGAATGGCAGAGACCCAGTACTTC | CASGAGRMAETQYF | TRBV7-2 | NA | TRBJ2-5 | NA
TGTGCCAGCTCCCTCGGGGGGAAGAACTACGAGCAGTACTTC | CASSLGGKNYEQYF | TRBV28 | NA | TRBJ2-7 | TRBD2
TGTGCCAGCTCACTCCGACAAACCAACACAGCGAGCCAAGAGACCCAGTACTTC | CASSLRQTNTASQETQYF | TRBV18 | few | TRBJ2-5 | NA
TGTGCCAGTAGTATGGGGGAGGGATCGGAAAAACTGTTTTTT | CASSMGEGSEKLFF | TRBV19 | few | TRBJ1-4 | NA
TGTGCCAGCAGTAGCCGATGGGCTCCGATAGGGGAGCAGTACTTC | CASSSRWAPIGEQYF | TRBV27 | few | TRBJ2-7 | NA
TGTGCCAGCAGGGCAGGGTCGGAGTATGGCTACACCTTC | CASRAGSEYGYTF | TRBV9 | NA | TRBJ1-2 | NA
TGTGCCAGCAGTAAATTACAGGGGATAGGCACTGAAGCTTTCTTT | CASSKLQGIGTEAFF | TRBV6-5 | NA | TRBJ1-1 | TRBD1
TGTGCCAGCAGCTTAGCGGGGGGTCAGGGGCAGTACTTC | CASSLAGGQGQYF | TRBV7-8 | few | TRBJ2-7 | NA
TGTGCCAGCAGTTACTCGACAGAAAATCAGCCCCAGCATTTT | CASSYSTENQPQHF | TRBV6-6 | once | TRBJ1-5 | NA
TGTGCCAGCAGCGCACCGGGACTGCGCAATCAGCCCCAGCATTTT | CASSAPGLRNQPQHF | TRBV7-2 | NA | TRBJ1-5 | NA
TGTGCCAGCACCCGGGGTGGCTACGAGCAGTACTTC | CASTRGGYEQYF | TRBV6-5 | NA | TRBJ2-7 | NA
TGTGCCAGCAGTGAGATTCGGGGACTAGCGGGAGACGAGCAGTACTTC | CASSEIRGLAGDEQYF | TRBV2 | NA | TRBJ2-7 | TRBD2
TGCAGCGCCGTGGACGTCGGAAACATTCAGTACTTC | CSAVDVGNIQYF | TRBV29-1 | NA | TRBJ2-4 | NA
TGTGCCAGCAGTGGGGGAGCCTCACTAACTTTCTACGAGCAGTACTTC | CASSGGASLTFYEQYF | TRBV2 | NA | TRBJ2-7 | NA
TGCGCCAGCAGCCAAGGTATCCTGAACACCGGGGAGCTGTTTTTT | CASSQGILNTGELFF | TRBV4-1 | NA | TRBJ2-2 | NA
TGTGCCAGCAGTCCCCCTGGGGGACAGGGGGCGAAAAGTGAGCAGTACTTC | CASSPPGGQGAKSEQYF | TRBV28 | few | TRBJ2-7 | TRBD1
TGTGCCAGCAGTTTGGGAGGGGCTTACAATGAGCAGTTCTTC | CASSLGGAYNEQFF | TRBV5-8 | NA | TRBJ2-1 | TRBD2
TGTGCCAGCAGCTTAAATGGGGCTAGCACAGATACGCAGTATTTT | CASSLNGASTDTQYF | TRBV11-2 | NA | TRBJ2-3 | NA
TGTGCCAGCAGTGAAGCTGGGGGAAAAGGCACAGATACGCAGTATTTT | CASSEAGGKGTDTQYF | TRBV6-1 | NA | TRBJ2-3 | NA
TGTGCCAGCAGGGGAGGGACAGGCGGTGTTTACGAGCAGTACTTC | CASRGGTGGVYEQYF | TRBV28 | NA | TRBJ2-7 | NA
TGTGCCAGCAGCTTAGTGTTGAGGAGCCTTGGGGCTAATGAAAAACTGTTTTTT | CASSLVLRSLGANEKLFF | TRBV11-2 | NA | TRBJ1-4 | NA
TGTGCCAGCAGCCTCAGAGGGGAGGAGCCCCAGCATTTT | CASSLRGEEPQHF | TRBV9 | NA | TRBJ1-5 | NA